This T cell receptor (beta chain) was identified during a study of radiotherapy plus CTLA-4 blockade in lung cancer. Study context: For approximately 19% of patients, objective responses occurred, and about 30% had disease control. Study results and caveats: Blood TCR clones of tumor origin expanded after radiotherapy plus ipilimumab.

The germline V and J ends were trimmed by 8 bases and 5 bases, with 18 bases remaining between them. CDR3 size: 15 residues. CDR1 and CDR2 (germline): MNHEY, SMNVEV (reference sequence). This clone has a single count. The antigen remains undetermined. Measured with immunoSEQ multiplex PCR; TCRdb has only the in-frame clones, and not every one. The repertoire has over 60,000 clones, around 87% of them found once; the top ten carry around two fifths. The genes are TRBV27 and TRBJ2-2, with a possible D match to TRBD1 (6 bases). The sample was peripheral blood, taken from a patient treated with radiotherapy plus ipilimumab. This clonotype was sampled from a human donor with non-small cell lung cancer that progressed on radiotherapy plus ipilimumab. CDR3 sequence: CASSPHRERTGELFF. The CDR3 coding sequence is TGTGCCAGCTCTCCTCACAGGGAAAGAACCGGGGAGCTGTTTTTT.